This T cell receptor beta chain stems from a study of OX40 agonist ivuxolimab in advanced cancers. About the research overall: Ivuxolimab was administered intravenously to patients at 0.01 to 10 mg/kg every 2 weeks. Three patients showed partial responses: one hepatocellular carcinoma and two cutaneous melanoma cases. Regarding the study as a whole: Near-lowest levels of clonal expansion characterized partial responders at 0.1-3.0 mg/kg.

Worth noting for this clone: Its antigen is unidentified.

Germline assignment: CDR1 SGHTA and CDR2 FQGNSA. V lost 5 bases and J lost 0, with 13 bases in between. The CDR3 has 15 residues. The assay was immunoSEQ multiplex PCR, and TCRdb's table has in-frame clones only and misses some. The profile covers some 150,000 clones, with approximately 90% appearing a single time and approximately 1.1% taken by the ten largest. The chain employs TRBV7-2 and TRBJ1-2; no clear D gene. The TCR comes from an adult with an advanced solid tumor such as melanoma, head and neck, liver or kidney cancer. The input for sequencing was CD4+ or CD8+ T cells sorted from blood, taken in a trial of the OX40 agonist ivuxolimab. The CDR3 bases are TGTGCCAGCAGCCTTGGCCACAGTGCTAACTATGGCTACACCTTC. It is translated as CASSLGHSANYGYTF.